The TCR beta chain described here comes from a study of regulatory T cells in long-lasting Graves disease. General study findings and limits: Persistent disease showed a preference for TRBV28, TRBJ1-2 and TRBJ2-5. Persistent patients shared some 2,500 public clonotypes among themselves. Newly diagnosed patients shared fewer, at some 900.

There are many counts of this clonotype. What it binds is unknown. Time point given: newly diagnosed GD, antithyroid drugs for less than 3 months. Extracted PBMC RNA gave rise to the TCR library. The junction had 3 bases not matched to a gene; V was cut back by 5 bases and J by 0 bases. This CDR3 comprises 15 residues. Both iRepertoire HTBI primers and Arm-PCR of CDR3 regions were used to build the TCR beta libraries. TCRdb recomputed calls from the multiplex PCR reads with MiXCR, one row per CDR3 protein. The repertoire consists of 600,000 to 650,000 distinct CDR3 sequences, with under 20% occurring once and the leading ten covering around a sixth. This same sample was also taken into another study, of T cells in Graves' hyperthyroidism and ophthalmopathy. That study adds: Researchers barred patients who had uncontrolled infection, other autoimmune disease, pregnancy or lactation.

The source of this sequence is a woman aged 25 to 39 with Graves disease. Sequencing used peripheral blood mononuclear cells (PBMCs), obtained at new diagnosis, from a patient treated with antithyroid drugs. This sequence joins TRBV12-3 or TRBV12-4 and TRBJ2-1, with 8 bases fitting TRBD2. The CDR3, as DNA: TGTGCCAGCAGTCAAGCGGGAGCCTCCTACAATGAGCAGTTCTTC. Its translation is CASSQAGASYNEQFF.